A single sample is the source of the 32 T cell receptor beta chains below, sequenced in a study of cytomegalovirus exposure and HLA in healthy donors. 60 Vbeta and 13 Jbeta primers were used in PCR. Data came from immunoSEQ multiplex PCR; TCRdb stores just in-frame clones and leaves some out. The sample consists of around 64,000 clones, around four fifths of them appearing once. Sequenced material: PBMCs. These receptors all stem from a woman under 40 in good health and CMV-seropositive.

J is TRBJ1-1 and V is TRBV9; 9 positions match TRBD1. The germline gives CDR1 SGDLS, CDR2 YYNGEE. V lost 2 bases to trimming and J lost 1 base; unmatched junction nucleotides: 0. CDR3 length: 14 amino acids. CDR3 nucleotide sequence: TGTGCCAGCAGCGTGGGACAGGGGAACACTGAAGCTTTCTTT. Protein: CASSVGQGNTEAFF.

This sequence joins TRBV4-3 and TRBJ2-7; D unclear. V gave up 3 bases and J gave up 4 bases, with 10 bases separating them. Germline V lookup: CDR1 LGHNA, CDR2 YSLEER. This CDR3 has 13 residues. The CDR3 reads CASSQVQDYEQYF. DNA for the CDR3: TGCGCCAGCAGCCAGGTCCAGGATTACGAGCAGTACTTC.

The chain uses TRBV9 and TRBJ1-4; D might be TRBD1 (5 bases). Germline V gives CDR1 SGDLS, CDR2 YYNGEE. The CDR3 spans 16 residues. V was shortened by 1 base and J by 3 bases, with 13 bases between the two germline ends. CDR3 loop: CASSVSLGVANEKLFF. The CDR3 nucleotides are TGTGCCAGCAGCGTATCCTTAGGGGTTGCTAATGAAAAACTGTTTTTT.

The gene calls are TRBV27 and TRBJ1-2, with D possibly being TRBD1 (6 bases). Germline CDR1 reads MNHEY; CDR2 reads SMNVEV (reference sequence). The CDR3 length is 14 residues. The V and J ends lost 4 bases and 7 bases respectively, with 16 bases between them. The CDR3 sequence is CASSWGGGRGGYTF. CDR3 nucleotide sequence: TGTGCCAGCAGTTGGGGAGGGGGGCGAGGTGGCTACACCTTC.

The chain employs TRBV15 and TRBJ2-7; tentatively, D is TRBD2 (5 bases). Germline V gene lookup returns CDR1 LNHNV and CDR2 YYDKDF (reference sequence). The V end lost 0 bases, the J end lost 4 bases, and 10 bases lay between the germline ends. The CDR3 is 14 residues long. CDR3 residues: CATSRDYREYEQYF. DNA of the CDR3: TGTGCCACCAGCAGAGATTATCGGGAATACGAGCAGTACTTC.

The J gene is TRBJ1-5, the V gene TRBV6-6; possibly TRBD1 for D (5 bases). Trimming took off 2 bases at V and 0 bases at J, with 8 bases between the two ends. Germline CDR1 reads MNHNY; CDR2 reads SVGAGI (reference sequence). This CDR3 is built from 15 residues. The chain's CDR3 is CASSYDRHSNQPQHF. The CDR3 DNA follows: TGTGCCAGCAGTTACGACAGACATAGCAATCAGCCCCAGCATTTT.

The chain uses TRBV11-2 and TRBJ2-1, with D possibly TRBD2 on 6 matching bases. The V end lost 5 bases, the J end lost 6 bases, and 17 bases lay between the germline ends. Germline-derived CDR1 and CDR2 are SGHAT and FQNNGV. This CDR3 is built from 15 residues. The chain's CDR3 is CASSTPGRRGNEQFF. The CDR3 DNA sequence: TGTGCCAGCAGCACACCGGGACGGAGGGGCAATGAGCAGTTCTTC. Filled out from reference TRBV11-2 and TRBJ2-1, the complete variable domain reads EAGVAQSPRYKIIEKRQSVAFWCNPISGHATLYWYQQILGQGPKLLIQFQNNGVVDDSQLPKDRFSAERLKGVDSTLKIQPAKLEDSAVYLCASSTPGRRGNEQFFGPGTRLTVL.

This chain joins TRBV9 and TRBJ2-5, with 13 bases identical to TRBD2. CDR1 is SGDLS, CDR2 YYNGEE, per germline. The J segment lost 5 bases and the V segment lost 4 bases, leaving 8 bases of the junction unmatched. CDR3 length: 16 amino acids. CDR3 sequence: CASSPGLAGAGETQYF. Here the CDR3 DNA reads TGTGCCAGCAGCCCAGGACTAGCGGGAGCTGGGGAGACCCAGTACTTC.

The chain employs TRBV4-3 and TRBJ2-2; possibly TRBD1 for D (6 bases). Germline CDR1 LGHNA, CDR2 YSLEER. The V end was cut by 4 bases, the J end by 0 bases, with 12 bases between. The CDR3 is 16 amino acids. In nucleotides, the CDR3 is TGCGCCAGCAGCCCCCTGGGACAAGCGAACACCGGGGAGCTGTTTTTT. Translating gives CASSPLGQANTGELFF.

This clone was detected a few times. The chain has TRBV6-5 and TRBJ2-1; 7 bases match TRBD2. CDR1 is MNHEY and CDR2 is SVGAGI in the germline V gene. This CDR3 has 14 residues. Trimming cost V 7 bases and J 5 bases; bases outside gene matches: 8. CDR3: CASTLRAGNNEQFF. For the CDR3, the DNA is TGTGCCAGCACTCTAAGAGCGGGGAACAATGAGCAGTTCTTC.

The chain uses TRBV7-2 and TRBJ2-3; 10 bases fit TRBD2. The J segment lost 4 bases and the V segment lost 3 bases, leaving 1 base of the junction unmatched. This CDR3 has 14 amino acids. Germline CDR1 SGHTA, CDR2 FQGNSA. Here the CDR3 DNA reads TGTGCCAGCAGCTTTAGCGGGAGGCCAGATACGCAGTATTTT. Protein: CASSFSGRPDTQYF.

This chain links TRBV4-2 with TRBJ2-7; 7 nucleotides line up with TRBD2. V dropped 4 bases and J dropped 4; count of bases not matched to a gene: 10. Germline CDR1 reads LGHNA; CDR2 reads YNFKEQ. The CDR3 sequence is 15 residues long. CDR3 loop: CASSPAAGVKYEQYF. For the CDR3, the DNA is TGTGCCAGCAGCCCAGCCGCGGGAGTGAAGTACGAGCAGTACTTC.

This clone was found a few times. This rearrangement joins TRBV28 to TRBJ2-7, with TRBD2 identical over 7 bases. The germline V gene has CDR1 MDHEN and CDR2 SYDVKM. The CDR3 spans 14 residues. The J segment lost 0 bases and the V segment lost 8 bases, leaving 7 bases of the junction unmatched. The CDR3 protein is CASPPSGGSYEQYF. The CDR3 DNA is TGTGCCAGCCCTCCTAGCGGTGGCTCCTACGAGCAGTACTTC.

This clone was counted a few times. The chain employs TRBV18 and TRBJ1-2; no clear D. CDR1 is KGHSH, CDR2 LQKENI, per germline. The CDR3 is 13 amino acids. V lost 3 bases and J 3 bases, leaving 8 bases between the germline ends. CDR3 bases: TGTGCCAGCTCACCGGCACAGTACTATGGCTACACCTTC. Translating it yields CASSPAQYYGYTF.

The chain couples TRBV5-1 to TRBJ1-1; no clear D. Looked up from germline, CDR1 is SGHRS and CDR2 is YFSETQ. Between the trimmed V and J ends, which lost 2 bases and 1 base, there was a span of 9 bases. This CDR3 has 14 amino acids. CDR3 DNA sequence: TGCGCCAGCAGCTTTGCAACACGGAACACTGAAGCTTTCTTT. The encoded protein is CASSFATRNTEAFF.

The rearrangement joins TRBV6-6 to TRBJ1-5, with D tentatively TRBD1 (5 bases). V lost 2 bases and J lost 4, with 15 bases in between. From germline, CDR1 is MNHNY and CDR2 SVGAGI (reference sequence). The CDR3 extends over 16 amino acids. DNA of the CDR3: TGTGCCAGCAGTTACGCGCAGGGCCGCTATAATCAGCCCCAGCATTTT. The encoded protein is CASSYAQGRYNQPQHF.

This clone was observed a few times. The chain recombines TRBV28 with TRBJ2-5; 9 bases agree with TRBD2. The DNA end lines up better with TRBJ2-7; the J call may be wrong. The CDR3 loop spans 15 amino acids. Germline-derived CDR1 and CDR2 are MDHEN and SYDVKM. The CDR3 coding sequence is TGTGCCAGCAGCCCCCTCTTAGCGGGAGACTACGAGCAGTACTTC. Translated, it gives CASSPLLAGDYEQYF.

This rearrangement joins TRBV28 to TRBJ2-5, with D possibly TRBD2 on 8 matching bases. The CDR3 is 14 residues long. The V gene's germline CDR1 is MDHEN and CDR2 SYDVKM. The germline V and J ends were trimmed by 9 bases and 4 bases, with 18 bases remaining between them. The CDR3 DNA reads as TGTGCCAGTAGGGGGCCGACTAGCGTAGAGACCCAGTACTTC. This translates into CASRGPTSVETQYF.

The chain has TRBV20-1 and TRBJ1-2; D is unresolved. There are 11 residues in the CDR3. With 6 bases removed from V and 5 bases from J, the gap between germline ends came to 10 bases. Germline V CDR1 and CDR2: DFQATT, SNEGSKA (reference sequence). The CDR3 region has the DNA TGCAGTGCGGGAGTCCTATATGGCTACACCTTC. Encoded protein: CSAGVLYGYTF.

The J gene is TRBJ1-5, the V gene TRBV5-8; tentatively, D is TRBD1 (5 bases). The CDR3 has 15 residues. The V gene's germline CDR1 is SGHTS and CDR2 YDEGEE. Trimming cost V 4 bases and J 0 bases, with 11 bases left between them. In DNA, the CDR3 is TGTGCCAGCAGCCCCCAGGGATATAGCAATCAGCCCCAGCATTTT. Protein sequence: CASSPQGYSNQPQHF.

The rearrangement uses TRBV4-2 and TRBJ2-1, with D maybe TRBD1 (5 bases). CDR3 size: 14 residues. Germline V gene lookup returns CDR1 LGHNA and CDR2 YNFKEQ. Between the trimmed V and J ends, which lost 4 bases and 2 bases, there was a span of 9 bases. The CDR3 DNA reads TGTGCCAGCAGCCTCAGGGTTACCTACAATGAGCAGTTCTTC. Encoded protein: CASSLRVTYNEQFF.

A single count supports this clone. This chain uses TRBV29-1 with TRBJ2-7, with 9 positions matching TRBD1. The CDR3 is 15 amino acids. Germline V CDR1 and CDR2: SQVTM, ANQGSEA. The V segment lost 0 bases and the J segment 2 bases; nucleotides outside the gene matches: 5. The CDR3 DNA sequence: TGCAGCGTTGAAGAGGGGGACAGGGAAACCTACGAGCAGTACTTC. Its protein product is CSVEEGDRETYEQYF.

This clone showed up just a few times. The chain links TRBV7-9 to TRBJ1-4; D gene ambiguous. Germline loops: CDR1 SEHNR, CDR2 FQNEAQ (reference sequence). The CDR3 runs to 12 residues. V was trimmed by 5 bases and J by 8 bases, leaving 9 bases between them. The CDR3 sequence is CASSRPREKLFF. CDR3 bases: TGTGCCAGCAGCCGTCCTAGGGAAAAACTGTTTTTT.

The chain couples TRBV10-3 to TRBJ2-7, with 10 bases aligning to TRBD1. The germline CDR1 and CDR2 sequences are ENHRY and SYGVKD. With 1 base clipped from V and 1 base from J, the junction kept 13 bases outside the gene matches. The CDR3 consists of 19 residues. As DNA, the CDR3 is TGTGCCATCAGTGAGTTGAACAGATTGGGACAGGGGATTTCCTACGAGCAGTACTTC. This sequence encodes CAISELNRLGQGISYEQYF.

The chain employs TRBV6-1 and TRBJ1-2; D not certain. The CDR3 is made up of 13 amino acids. V lost 5 bases to trimming and J lost 7 bases, with 14 bases between them. Germline values: CDR1 MNHNS, CDR2 SASEGT. CDR3 region: CASSRDWVGGYTF. The CDR3 DNA follows: TGTGCCAGCAGTCGCGACTGGGTAGGTGGCTACACCTTC.

This chain uses TRBV5-6 with TRBJ2-1; possible D gene TRBD2, 6 bases. CDR1 is SGHDT and CDR2 is YYEEEE in the germline V gene. Trimming left V 0 bases short and J 0 bases short, with 13 bases between. The CDR3 is made up of 17 amino acids. This CDR3 reads CASSLESGRLSYNEQFF. CDR3 coding DNA: TGTGCCAGCAGCTTGGAATCCGGGAGACTCTCCTACAATGAGCAGTTCTTC.

The chain recombines TRBV11-3 with TRBJ2-7, with D possibly matching TRBD1 (5 bases). The ends were cut back, 8 bases at V and 7 bases at J, with 15 bases in the middle. CDR1 SGHNT and CDR2 YENEEA come from the germline V gene. The CDR3 is made up of 12 amino acids. In DNA form, the CDR3 reads TGTGCCAGCGACCTCCCTTCAGGGGAGCAGTACTTC. Translating it yields CASDLPSGEQYF.

This chain uses TRBV5-1 with TRBJ2-2; D is perhaps TRBD2 (7 bases). The V end was cut by 5 bases, the J end by 3 bases, with 14 bases between. The CDR3 spans 15 residues. Looked up from germline, CDR1 is SGHRS and CDR2 is YFSETQ. The CDR3 coding sequence is TGCGCCAGCAGAAGGGGGGGAGTTGACACCGGGGAGCTGTTTTTT. Translating it yields CASRRGGVDTGELFF.

This clone appeared a few times. The genes are TRBV7-9 and TRBJ2-7; D perhaps matches TRBD1 (6 bases). The CDR3 runs 15 residues. Trimming left V 5 bases short and J 5 bases short, with 19 bases between. Germline V lookup: CDR1 SEHNR, CDR2 FQNEAQ (reference sequence). Written as DNA, the CDR3 is TGTGCCAGCAGCCGCGGAAGGACAGTAAGCAACGAGCAGTACTTC. Translation gives CASSRGRTVSNEQYF.

This chain connects TRBV6-5 to TRBJ1-1; D is possibly TRBD1 (5 bases). Germline assignment: CDR1 MNHEY and CDR2 SVGAGI. The germline V and J ends were trimmed by 0 bases and 4 bases, with 12 bases remaining between them. This CDR3 has 15 residues. The CDR3 reads CASSYSQGGVTEAFF. For the CDR3, the DNA is TGTGCCAGCAGTTACTCCCAGGGTGGAGTCACTGAAGCTTTCTTT.

The genes are TRBV5-1 and TRBJ1-1; D not resolved. The CDR3 has 15 residues. V dropped 0 bases and J dropped 0 bases, with 9 bases sitting between them. Germline V gene lookup returns CDR1 SGHRS and CDR2 YFSETQ. DNA of the CDR3: TGCGCCAGCAGCTTGGGGGCAGCTATGAACACTGAAGCTTTCTTT. Amino acid sequence: CASSLGAAMNTEAFF.

The chain joins TRBV18 to TRBJ1-1; D gene ambiguous. Trimming removed 1 base at V and 0 bases at J, with 6 bases between. The length of the CDR3 is 14 residues. CDR1 is KGHSH, CDR2 LQKENI, per germline. The CDR3 nucleotides read TGTGCCAGCTCACCACTGGAGATGAACACTGAAGCTTTCTTT. It specifies CASSPLEMNTEAFF.